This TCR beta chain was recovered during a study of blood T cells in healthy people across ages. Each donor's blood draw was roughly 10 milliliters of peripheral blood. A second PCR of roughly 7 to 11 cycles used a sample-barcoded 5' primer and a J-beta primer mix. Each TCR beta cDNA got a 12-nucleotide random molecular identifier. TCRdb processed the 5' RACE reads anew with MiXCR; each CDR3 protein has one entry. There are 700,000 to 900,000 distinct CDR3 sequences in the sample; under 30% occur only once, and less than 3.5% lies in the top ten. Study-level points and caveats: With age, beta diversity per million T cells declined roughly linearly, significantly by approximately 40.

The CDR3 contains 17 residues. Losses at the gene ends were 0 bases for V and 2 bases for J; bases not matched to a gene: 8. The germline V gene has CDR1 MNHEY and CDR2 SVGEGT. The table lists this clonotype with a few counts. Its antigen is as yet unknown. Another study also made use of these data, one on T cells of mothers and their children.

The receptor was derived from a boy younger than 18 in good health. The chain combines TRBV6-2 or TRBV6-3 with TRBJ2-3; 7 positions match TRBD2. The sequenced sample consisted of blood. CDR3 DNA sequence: TGTGCCAGCAGTTACTCGTCCCCCCTAGCGGACACAGATACGCAGTATTTT. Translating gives CASSYSSPLADTDTQYF.